This T cell receptor beta chain was identified during a study of OX40 agonist ivuxolimab in advanced cancers. With respect to the entire study: Ivuxolimab was an agonistic, fully human IgG2 monoclonal antibody directed against OX40 (CD134), a costimulatory receptor. Intravenous ivuxolimab was administered to patients every 2 weeks at six dose levels: 0.01, 0.1, 0.3, 1.5, 3 and 10 mg/kg. Among the roughly 54 dose-escalation patients, 19 had hepatocellular carcinoma, approximately 15 melanoma, 9 renal cell carcinoma and 9 head and neck cancer. In the dose-escalation cohort, 75% to 85% of patients were male, and the mean age was around 60 years with a range of 23 to 79. Prior anti-PD-1, anti-PD-L1 or anti-CTLA-4 therapy was permitted, and about 40% of dose-escalation patients had received checkpoint inhibitors. Partial responses occurred in three dose-escalation patients: two with cutaneous melanoma and one with hepatocellular carcinoma. Peripheral TCRbeta sequencing aimed to test whether ivuxolimab altered TCR sequence diversity and caused clonal T-cell expansion. The paper reports the monotherapy dose-escalation portion (N of about 51 patients) of the phase I ivuxolimab trial. The paper's findings and limits, for the study overall: At doses of 0.1 to 3.0 mg/kg, clonal expansion of both CD4+ and CD8+ blood T cells was observed from baseline to week 6. Partial responders in the 0.1-3.0 mg/kg groups had among the lowest normalized peripheral clonal expansion, especially among CD8+ T cells. After ivuxolimab, CD8+ T cells had more expanded clones than CD4+ T cells on average. Antigen specificity was not determined for the clonally expanded peripheral T cells. Low levels of normalized T-cell clonal expansion were also seen in some patients who did not respond.

For sequencing of the TCRbeta CDR3 region, genomic DNA was extracted from the sorted cells. The immunoSEQ Assay was used for sequencing of TCRbeta CDR3 regions. TCRdb took over this immuneACCESS table, retaining in-frame rearrangements with V and J assigned. Such tables are incomplete; in checked studies, under half of the missing clones stem from an unresolved V gene, and the remainder is unexplained. This sample holds approximately 52,000 clones; around 88% were observed only once. About 12% of the sample is taken by the ten largest. A word on this clone: It has no known antigen specificity. Sequence at one end of the junction differs from germline and may be a read error.

The CDR1 and CDR2 encoded by the germline V gene are SGHVT and SQSDAQ. The CDR3 goes from the cysteine to the phenylalanine over 12 residues. Here the CDR3 DNA is all that survives: 36 bases in frame from base 1. Patients with a history of autoimmune disease or receiving systemic immunosuppression were excluded from the trial. Peripheral blood for TCR sequencing was drawn from every dose cohort at baseline, at cycle 4 day 1 and at cycle 7 day 1. The samples were taken from a phase I, first-in-human, multicenter, open-label dose-escalation trial of ivuxolimab. Adults with locally advanced or metastatic melanoma, renal cell carcinoma, hepatocellular carcinoma or head and neck squamous cell carcinoma were enrolled in the trial. Before TCR sequencing, CD4+ T cells and CD8+ T cells from peripheral blood were sorted into separate populations.

The specimen was CD4+ or CD8+ T cells sorted from blood, collected in a trial of the OX40 agonist ivuxolimab. This clonotype was obtained from an adult with an advanced solid tumor such as melanoma, head and neck, liver or kidney cancer. The V and J genes are TRBV7-4 and TRBJ1-2, with the D gene call left open. The DNA reads as follows: TGTGCCAGCAGCTTAGAGAAGTATGACTACACCTTC. Its translation is CASSLEKYDYTF. Reference TRBV7-4 and TRBJ1-2 proteins supply the regions before and after the CDR3; the full variable domain is: GAGVSQSPRYKVAKRGRDVALRCDSISGHVTLYWYRQTLGQGSEVLTYSQSDAQRDKSGRPSGRFSAERPERSVSTLKIQRTEQGDSAVYLCASSLEKYDYTFGSGTRLTVV.